The 18 T cell receptor beta chains listed next were all sequenced from one sample in a study of CD8 T cells in Susac syndrome. RNA in amounts of roughly 0.5 to 1 ug was reverse transcribed with random hexamers. TCRdb redid the calling of the immunoSEQ multiplex PCR reads with MiXCR, one entry per CDR3 protein. This table holds approximately 220,000 distinct CDR3 sequences, 85% to 95% found once. The sample was CD4+ T cells from PBMCs. The receptors shown here come from a human donor with multiple sclerosis.

The rearrangement joins TRBV6-2 or TRBV6-3 to TRBJ2-7; D may match TRBD1 or TRBD2 (6 bases each). The V end lost 6 bases, the J end lost 7 bases, and 22 bases lay between the germline ends. Germline V gives CDR1 MNHEY, CDR2 SVGEGT. The CDR3 sequence is 15 residues long. CDR3 bases: TGTGCCAGCAGCTCTGACAGGTTTGGGACTGGAGAGCAGTACTTC. This codes for CASSSDRFGTGEQYF.

The chain employs TRBV29-1 and TRBJ2-1; D possibly matches TRBD1 or TRBD2 (5 bases each). V lost 5 bases to trimming and J lost 3 bases, with 20 bases between them. This CDR3 comprises 16 residues. From germline, CDR1 is SQVTM and CDR2 ANQGSEA. The CDR3 spells CSVSPVKLGVYNEQFF. CDR3 nucleotide sequence: TGCAGCGTTTCGCCAGTAAAGCTGGGGGTCTACAATGAGCAGTTCTTC.

V is TRBV24-1 and J is TRBJ2-1; 8 bases map to TRBD2. Trimming removed 3 bases from V and 12 bases from J; junction bases left unmatched: 12. Germline CDR1 reads KGHDR; CDR2 reads SFDVKD. This CDR3 comprises 15 residues. CDR3 sequence reads: CATSDPRTSSGVQFF. The CDR3 nucleotides read TGTGCCACCAGTGATCCCAGGACTAGCTCAGGGGTGCAGTTCTTC.

V is TRBV14 and J is TRBJ1-2; 7 bases are a match to TRBD1. This CDR3 comprises 14 residues. With V trimmed by 5 bases and J by 4 bases, 7 bases remained unmatched. Germline CDR1 is SGHDN and CDR2 is FVKESK. The CDR3 loop is CASSLDRWGYGYTF. Here the CDR3 DNA reads TGTGCCAGCAGCTTGGACAGGTGGGGCTATGGCTACACCTTC.

The chain carries TRBV3-1 and TRBJ1-2; D unresolved. This CDR3 spans 13 amino acids. CDR1 LGHDT and CDR2 YNNKEL come from the germline V gene (reference sequence). The V end lost 7 bases, the J end lost 4 bases, and 13 bases lay between the germline ends. The CDR3 loop is CASTPRGGYGYTF. Here the CDR3 DNA reads TGTGCCAGCACCCCCCGGGGAGGCTATGGCTACACCTTC.

V and J are TRBV20-1 and TRBJ2-1, with 7 bases matching TRBD2. V dropped 0 bases and J dropped 0; count of bases not matched to a gene: 11. Germline CDR1 reads DFQATT; CDR2 reads SNEGSKA (reference sequence). The length of the CDR3 is 18 residues. The CDR3 loop reads CSARDRASGRSSYNEQFF. DNA of the CDR3: TGCAGTGCTAGAGATCGGGCTAGCGGAAGGAGCTCCTACAATGAGCAGTTCTTC.

This chain uses TRBV30 with TRBJ1-4, with no clear D. The CDR3 runs 11 residues. Trimming took off 8 bases at V and 8 bases at J, with 12 bases between the two ends. The germline gives CDR1 GTSNPN, CDR2 SVGIG (reference sequence). CDR3 coding DNA: TGTGCCGGAGTGATTGGAGAAAAACTGTTTTTT. Translated, it gives CAGVIGEKLFF.

This sequence joins TRBV30 and TRBJ2-3, with 7 bases that match TRBD2. This CDR3 is 12 amino acids long. From germline, CDR1 is GTSNPN and CDR2 SVGIG (reference sequence). Trimming removed 7 bases from V and 5 bases from J; junction bases left unmatched: 6. Here the CDR3 DNA reads TGTGCCTTTAGCGGGCCCAGAGATACGCAGTATTTT. This encodes CAFSGPRDTQYF.

In nucleotides, the CDR3 is TGTGCCACCAGTGATTCGACCGGAACCGTAAGCTCCTACAATGAGCAGTTCTTC. Translated: CATSDSTGTVSSYNEQFF. J is TRBJ2-1 and V is TRBV24-1; D not certain. This CDR3 contains 18 residues. V was trimmed by 2 bases and J by 0 bases, leaving 16 bases between them. Germline V lookup: CDR1 KGHDR, CDR2 SFDVKD.

The chain recombines TRBV3-1 with TRBJ1-2; no definite D call. There are 13 residues in the CDR3. Germline-derived CDR1 and CDR2 are LGHDT and YNNKEL (reference sequence). Trimming removed 0 bases at V and 7 bases at J, with 9 bases between. The CDR3 region is CASSQEGILGYTF. As DNA, the CDR3 is TGTGCCAGCAGCCAAGAGGGGATTCTTGGCTACACCTTC. The full variable domain, completed using reference TRBV3-1 and TRBJ1-2, is DTAVSQTPKYLVTQMGNDKSIKCEQNLGHDTMYWYKQDSKKFLKIMFSYNNKELIINETVPNRFSPKSPDKAHLNLHINSLELGDSAVYFCASSQEGILGYTFGSGTRLTVV.

The chain employs TRBV11-2 and TRBJ2-7; D not resolved. There are 15 residues in the CDR3. Germline-derived CDR1 and CDR2 are SGHAT and FQNNGV. V shed 2 bases and J shed 5 bases, with 16 bases lying between them. Written as DNA, the CDR3 is TGTGCCAGCAGCTTAAATATCGGCGCCCAGCACGAGCAGTACTTC. This encodes CASSLNIGAQHEQYF. Full variable domain (missing parts from reference TRBV11-2 and TRBJ2-7): EAGVAQSPRYKIIEKRQSVAFWCNPISGHATLYWYQQILGQGPKLLIQFQNNGVVDDSQLPKDRFSAERLKGVDSTLKIQPAKLEDSAVYLCASSLNIGAQHEQYFGPGTRLTVT.

This clonotype was detected only once. The chain joins TRBV7-2 to TRBJ2-7; 15 nucleotides align to TRBD2. The CDR3 runs 14 residues. Trimming cost V 5 bases and J 7 bases; bases outside gene matches: 3. The germline V gene encodes CDR1 SGHTA and CDR2 FQGNSA. In DNA form, the CDR3 reads TGTGCCAGCAGCCCCGGACTAGCGGGGGGGGAGCAGTACTTC. This translates into CASSPGLAGGEQYF. The whole variable domain, remainder taken from reference TRBV7-2 and TRBJ2-7, is GAGVSQSPSNKVTEKGKDVELRCDPISGHTALYWYRQSLGQGLEFLIYFQGNSAPDKSGLPSDRFSAERTGGSVSTLTIQRTQQEDSAVYLCASSPGLAGGEQYFGPGTRLTVT.

This chain links TRBV3-1 with TRBJ1-5; D is ambiguous. Germline CDR1 LGHDT, CDR2 YNNKEL (reference sequence). V lost 2 bases and J lost 1, with 0 bases in between. This CDR3 spans 12 amino acids. CDR3 in amino acids: CASSQSNQPQHF. CDR3 nucleotides: TGTGCCAGCAGCCAAAGCAATCAGCCCCAGCATTTT.

This chain links TRBV29-1 with TRBJ2-5, with 13 nucleotides matching TRBD2. Trimming took 8 bases from V and 5 from J; bases not matched to a gene: 5. CDR1 and CDR2 (germline): SQVTM, ANQGSEA. The length of the CDR3 is 13 residues. Here the CDR3 reads CSRTSGGGETQYF. The DNA of the CDR3 is TGCAGCCGGACTAGCGGGGGCGGCGAGACCCAGTACTTC.

The chain employs TRBV3-1 and TRBJ2-1; D is uncertain. This CDR3 is 14 amino acids long. V gave up 0 bases and J gave up 9 bases, with 12 bases separating them. Germline V gene data show CDR1 as LGHDT and CDR2 as YNNKEL (reference sequence). CDR3 DNA: TGTGCCAGCAGCCAAGATTTGACCCCAAGTGAGCAGTTCTTC. Amino acids: CASSQDLTPSEQFF.

The genes are TRBV5-1 and TRBJ2-1; D may be TRBD1 (5 bases). The CDR3 has 15 amino acids. Germline values: CDR1 SGHRS, CDR2 YFSETQ. V was trimmed by 0 bases and J by 4 bases, leaving 11 bases between them. This CDR3 is CASSLVRQGYNEQFF. The CDR3 DNA reads as TGCGCCAGCAGCTTGGTTCGGCAGGGATACAATGAGCAGTTCTTC.

This sequence joins TRBV7-2 and TRBJ2-5, with TRBD2 identical over 11 bases. Germline V CDR1 and CDR2: SGHTA, FQGNSA. The CDR3 has 15 amino acids. J lost 2 bases, V lost 1 base, and 0 bases had no gene match. CDR3 sequence (DNA): TGTGCCAGCAGCTTAGTAGCGGGGGGGCAAGAGACCCAGTACTTC. This encodes CASSLVAGGQETQYF.

The CDR3 protein is CSARRLGGALNTEAFF. The CDR3 DNA sequence: TGCAGTGCTAGGAGACTCGGGGGAGCGCTGAACACTGAAGCTTTCTTT. This chain connects TRBV20-1 to TRBJ1-1, with D perhaps TRBD1 (5 bases). CDR3 length equals 16 residues. Deletions cut 3 bases from V and 0 bases from J, with 17 bases between. Germline V gives CDR1 DFQATT, CDR2 SNEGSKA (reference sequence).